The T cell receptor (beta chain) under discussion was sequenced for a study of blood T cell repertoires in COVID-19 (dated by TCRdb to the early 2020s). Regarding the research as a whole: The collaborator samples originated in the United States, Italy and Spain and spanned the acute and convalescent phases of COVID-19. The prospective study material was composed of cDNA or gDNA derived from T cells, B-cell-depleted T cells, or PBMCs. The dataset comprised deeply sampled blood TCRbeta repertoires from subjects exposed to, actively infected with, or recovered from COVID-19. The repertoires were made available in a free public database intended to serve as a resource for research on the immune response to SARS-CoV-2. Samples were obtained from the ongoing ImmuneRACE study (first 160 participants) and from 1,000 to 1,500 subjects provided by 6 global collaborators. Nearly every sample came with metadata listing a de-identified subject ID, COVID-19 status, age in years and sex. Where available, HLA class I and class II types were taken from metadata supplied by the sample provider and were not determined by assay-based typing. The study at large found these results: The quantity of clinical and demographic metadata differed by source and by participant and was supplied without curation.

In the prospective study, participants were about 18 to 90 years old, resided in 24 geographic areas of the United States, and were enrolled through a virtual design. In the prospective study, participants were assigned to cohorts based on the clinical history participants reported in a screening survey and a study questionnaire. Recovered participants in ImmuneRACE Cohort 3 were defined as having two consecutive negative NP/OP PCR tests, clearance from a healthcare professional, or resolution of symptoms. In the prospective study, whole blood, serum and a nasopharyngeal or oropharyngeal swab were collected from each participant by mobile phlebotomists. Additional blood draws and questionnaires over an approximately 2-month period could optionally be provided by prospective study participants. Prospective study blood samples were shipped either frozen or at room temperature before DNA extraction.

With respect to this clone: This clone's antigen is unknown. Within one base of it there is no much larger clone, and no base qualities were kept.

TCRbeta CDR3 regions were amplified from genomic DNA using the immunoSEQ Assay, a bias-controlled multiplex PCR. In the source study's methods: The number of nucleated cells in each sample was estimated from the amplification of reference gene primers within the assay. Sequence reads were collapsed and filtered to measure the absolute abundance of every unique TCRbeta CDR3 rearrangement. For each sample, productive Simpson clonality was calculated as the square root of Simpson's diversity index across productive rearrangements. The table comes from immuneACCESS by way of TCRdb, which keeps in-frame sequences with V and J called. Part of the clones is missing from these tables; in studies checked, under half for an unresolved V gene and the rest for unknown reasons. V and J calls and clone size follow that table, whereas D and trimming were derived from the DNA. Across this sample there are 300,000 to 400,000 clones, with 70% to 90% seen only once. The ten largest account for roughly 1.2% of the sample.

The clonotype was recovered from a young woman who had recovered from COVID-19. Input material: PBMCs or T cells enriched from blood (not recorded which).

This receptor has the CDR3 CASSLGTGGSSGAFF. The bases read TGTGCCAGTAGTTTAGGGACAGGGGGCTCTTCGGGAGCTTTCTTT. The sequence is built from TRBV19 and TRBJ1-1; a stretch of 12 junction bases matches TRBD1. The CDR3, cysteine through phenylalanine, is 15 amino acids long. Just CDR3 DNA is preserved here, 45 bases in frame from base 1. For this chain, trimming is 5 bases at the V end and 10 bases at the J end, and the number of junction bases without a gene match is 11. Via the germline V gene (reference sequence), CDR1 is LNHDA and CDR2 SQIVND. The full variable domain, with segments outside the CDR3 supplied by the reference TRBV19 and TRBJ1-1 proteins, appears as DGGITQSPKYLFRKEGQNVTLSCEQNLNHDAMYWYRQDPGQGLRLIYYSQIVNDFQKGDIAEGYSVSREKKESFPLTVTSAQKNPTAFYLCASSLGTGGSSGAFFGQGTRLTVV.